Below are 7 T cell receptor beta chains sequenced from a single sample in a study of identical twins. TCRdb redid the calling of the 5' RACE reads with MiXCR, one entry per CDR3 protein. Among approximately 470,000 distinct CDR3 sequences, 12% to 15% were seen once, and the ten largest hold approximately 0.52%. The same specimen was also included in a second study, on yellow fever vaccine responses in identical twins.

Sequencing was performed on CD4+ T cells sorted from blood. The receptors come from a young woman in good health.

Notes on this clonotype: At one end, the junction sequence differs from germline, possibly due to a read error. The chain combines TRBV5-1 with TRBJ2-2; no clear D. The CDR3 has 13 amino acids. Per the germline V gene, CDR1 is SGHRS and CDR2 is YFSETQ. The CDR3: CASRLEITGELFF. CDR3 DNA: TGCGCCAGCAGGTTGGAAATCACCGGGGAGCTGTTTTTT.

The sample holds many counts of this clonotype. V gene TRBV29-1 combines with J gene TRBJ2-7, with D possibly TRBD1 on 7 matching bases. Trimming removed 3 bases from V and 4 bases from J, with 22 bases in between. From germline, CDR1 is SQVTM and CDR2 ANQGSEA. The length of the CDR3 is 16 residues. CDR3 bases: TGCAGCGTTGACAGACAGGGACGAGGGGGAGGATACGAGCAGTACTTC. Translating it yields CSVDRQGRGGGYEQYF.

This chain connects TRBV5-4 to TRBJ2-1; perhaps TRBD1 as D (5 bases). Trimming shortened V by 0 bases and J by 0 bases, and 19 bases separated the two germline ends. Germline V gene lookup returns CDR1 SGHNT and CDR2 YYREEE (reference sequence). The CDR3 length is 19 residues. The CDR3 nucleotides read TGTGCCAGCAGCTTGGCGGTCAGGGAAAACTACTACTCCTACAATGAGCAGTTCTTC. This codes for CASSLAVRENYYSYNEQFF. Full variable domain (remainder filled in from reference TRBV5-4 and TRBJ2-1): ETGVTQSPTHLIKTRGQQVTLRCSSQSGHNTVSWYQQALGQGPQFIFQYYREEENGRGNFPPRFSGLQFPNYSSELNVNALELDDSALYLCASSLAVRENYYSYNEQFFGPGTRLTVL.

Many counts were recorded for this clonotype. The rearrangement uses TRBV20-1 and TRBJ2-3; TRBD2 matches at 7 bases. The CDR3 spans 17 residues. J gave up 3 bases and V 0 bases, and 12 bases lay outside the gene matches. Germline CDR1 DFQATT, CDR2 SNEGSKA (reference sequence). The CDR3 loop reads CSARDLLVAGVTDTQYF. Written as DNA, the CDR3 is TGCAGTGCTAGAGATCTCTTGGTCGCGGGAGTGACAGATACGCAGTATTTT.

The chain employs TRBV9 and TRBJ1-4; TRBD1 aligns across 8 bases. Unmatched junction bases numbered 4, after V lost 2 bases and J lost 4 bases. The CDR3 has 15 amino acids. Germline V gene lookup returns CDR1 SGDLS and CDR2 YYNGEE. In nucleotides, the CDR3 is TGTGCCAGCAGCGTTCAGGGGGCTTATAATGAAAAACTGTTTTTT. It yields the protein CASSVQGAYNEKLFF.

The V call is TRBV7-2, the J call TRBJ2-7, with a possible D match to TRBD1 (6 bases). Per germline, CDR1 SGHTA and CDR2 FQGNSA. The V gene lost 6 bases and the J gene lost 2 bases, with 17 bases spanning the gap. This CDR3 has 15 residues. The CDR3 is CASSRGPGVTYEQYF. The CDR3 DNA reads TGTGCCAGCAGTCGTGGTCCAGGGGTTACCTACGAGCAGTACTTC.

The chain links TRBV24-1 to TRBJ2-5; 10 bases are a match to TRBD2. CDR3 length equals 17 residues. V gave up 3 bases and J gave up 2 bases; unmatched junction bases: 8. The V gene's germline CDR1 is KGHDR and CDR2 SFDVKD. CDR3: CATSDPKRGGTQETQYF. The DNA for the CDR3 is TGTGCCACCAGTGATCCCAAGCGGGGGGGGACTCAAGAGACCCAGTACTTC.